These T cell receptor beta chains were read from a single sample in a study of CD8 T cells in Susac syndrome. TCRdb re-analysed the immunoSEQ multiplex PCR reads in MiXCR, keeping a single row per CDR3 protein. The data show about 300,000 distinct CDR3 sequences, about 90% seen once. Sequences were obtained from CD4+ T cells from PBMCs. Source of these receptors: a human donor with multiple sclerosis. Both conserved end residues are part of each CDR3. The D gene is left open where the match is weak. A clone size is listed for some rows: how often the clone was seen (once, few, many), or a class if it is expanded.

>.|.|TRBJ1-1|TRBV6-2/TRBV6-3
CASSRGAGVGNTEAFF
TGTGCCAGCAGTCGAGGCGCAGGAGTTGGGAACACTGAAGCTTTCTTT
>.|once|TRBJ2-7|TRBV29-1
CSVGLNQPLYEQYF
TGCAGCGTTGGGTTAAACCAACCCCTATACGAGCAGTACTTC
>.|.|TRBJ1-1|TRBV20-1
CSARDPQGRGAEAFF
TGCAGTGCTAGAGACCCACAGGGAAGAGGCGCTGAAGCTTTCTTT
>TRBD1|.|TRBJ2-7|TRBV7-3
CASSPRGQHEQYF
TGTGCCAGCAGCCCCAGGGGGCAACACGAGCAGTACTTC
>.|once|TRBJ2-7|TRBV11-2
CASSFQGTKNYEQYF
TGTGCCAGCAGCTTTCAGGGGACGAAAAACTACGAGCAGTACTTC
>.|.|TRBJ2-5|TRBV20-1
CSARWGQILETQYF
TGCAGTGCTAGATGGGGCCAGATTCTGGAGACCCAGTACTTC
>.|.|TRBJ1-6|TRBV5-8
CASSVVTGVANSPLHF
TGTGCCAGCAGCGTGGTAACCGGGGTTGCTAATTCACCCCTCCACTTT
>TRBD1|.|TRBJ1-4|TRBV4-3
CASSHQTRDRGKKLFF
TGCGCCAGCAGCCATCAAACCCGGGACAGGGGAAAAAAACTGTTTTTT
>.|.|TRBJ1-5|TRBV5-1
CASSPSGNQPQHF
TGCGCCAGCAGCCCTTCGGGGAATCAGCCCCAGCATTTT
>.|.|TRBJ1-1|TRBV11-3
CASNIGETEAFF
TGTGCCAGCAACATCGGGGAGACTGAAGCTTTCTTT
>.|once|TRBJ1-6|TRBV28
CASSFPDRYNSPLHF
TGTGCCAGCAGTTTCCCGGACAGATATAATTCACCCCTCCACTTT
>TRBD2|few|TRBJ2-3|TRBV2
CASSVAGRKDTQYF
TGTGCCAGCAGTGTAGCGGGAAGGAAGGATACGCAGTATTTT
>TRBD2|.|TRBJ2-2|TRBV14
CASSHRTRPINTGELFF
TGTGCCAGCAGCCACCGGACTAGACCGATAAACACCGGGGAGCTGTTTTTT
>.|.|TRBJ2-3|TRBV6-5
CASSSAYGVTDTQYF
TGTGCCAGCAGTTCCGCCTACGGGGTCACAGATACGCAGTATTTT
>.|.|TRBJ2-7|TRBV5-4
CASSFSAAREQYF
TGTGCCAGCAGCTTTTCTGCAGCGCGCGAGCAGTACTTC
>.|once|TRBJ2-1|TRBV29-1
CSVPGGGSPYNEQFF
TGCAGCGTCCCAGGTGGGGGGTCCCCCTACAATGAGCAGTTCTTC
>.|.|TRBJ1-1|TRBV4-1
CASSQEGRLGAFF
TGCGCCAGCAGTCAAGAAGGGAGGTTAGGGGCTTTCTTT
>.|.|TRBJ1-3|TRBV29-1
CSVSTGSSGNTIYF
TGCAGCGTGTCGACAGGAAGCTCTGGAAACACCATATATTTT
>.|.|TRBJ2-3|TRBV20-1
CSAKLGNLPGTDTQYF
TGCAGTGCTAAATTGGGCAACCTTCCGGGGACAGATACGCAGTATTTT
>.|.|TRBJ2-2|TRBV10-3
CAISPQRILNTGELFF
TGTGCCATCAGCCCACAAAGGATATTGAACACCGGGGAGCTGTTTTTT
>.|.|TRBJ1-6|TRBV12-3/TRBV12-4
CASSQGVLASPLHF
TGTGCCAGCAGTCAAGGGGTTTTGGCTTCACCCCTCCACTTT
>TRBD2|.|TRBJ2-4|TRBV3-1
CASSPRLAGVERTFKLAKNIQYF
TGTGCCAGCAGCCCCCGGCTAGCGGGAGTCGAGCGCACATTCAAGCTAGCCAAAAACATTCAGTACTTC
>TRBD2|.|TRBJ2-3|TRBV29-1
CSVVLGLAGGAGTQYF
TGCAGCGTCGTACTCGGACTAGCTGGAGGGGCAGGTACGCAGTATTTT
>.|.|TRBJ2-5|TRBV5-5
CASSWALGREETQYF
TGTGCCAGCAGCTGGGCCCTGGGAAGAGAAGAGACCCAGTACTTC
>.|few|TRBJ1-5|TRBV7-2
CASSLGQANQPQHF
TGTGCCAGCAGCTTAGGACAGGCCAATCAGCCCCAGCATTTT
>TRBD2|.|TRBJ2-3|TRBV7-2
CASRPNRLATQYF
TGTGCCAGCAGGCCCAACCGACTAGCCACGCAGTATTTT
>.|.|TRBJ2-3|TRBV29-1
CSGTKGPDTQYF
TGCAGCGGAACTAAGGGCCCAGATACGCAGTATTTT
>.|.|TRBJ1-5|TRBV7-2
CASSLERGGYAQHF
TGTGCCAGCAGCTTAGAACGGGGGGGGTATGCCCAACATTTT
>.|.|TRBJ1-1|TRBV6-5
CASNQDGNTEAFF
TGTGCCAGCAACCAGGACGGGAACACTGAAGCTTTCTTT
>.|.|TRBJ1-6|TRBV30
CAWGPSGNSPLHF
TGTGCCTGGGGGCCTTCCGGTAATTCACCCCTCCACTTT
>TRBD2|.|TRBJ2-2|TRBV7-3
CASGLAGGTGELFF
TGTGCCAGCGGACTAGCGGGTGGAACCGGGGAGCTGTTTTTT
>.|.|TRBJ1-5|TRBV5-1
CASSLDTPSNQPQHF
TGCGCCAGCAGCTTGGACACCCCAAGCAATCAGCCCCAGCATTTT
>TRBD2|.|TRBJ2-3|TRBV20-1
CSAGGLAGGTSTDTQYF
TGCAGTGCGGGGGGACTAGCGGGAGGTACTAGCACAGATACGCAGTATTTT
>TRBD1|.|TRBJ2-7|TRBV25-1
CASSPRTGDYEQYF
TGTGCCAGCAGTCCGCGGACAGGGGACTACGAGCAGTACTTC
>.|.|TRBJ1-1|TRBV3-1
CATQQGTGNTEAFF
TGTGCCACACAACAGGGTACGGGGAACACTGAAGCTTTCTTT
>.|.|TRBJ2-3|TRBV4-1
CASSQWPQRDTQYF
TGCGCCAGCAGCCAGTGGCCGCAGAGAGATACGCAGTATTTT
>.|.|TRBJ2-3|TRBV7-9
CASSDFPTDTQYF
TGTGCCAGCAGCGATTTCCCCACAGATACGCAGTATTTT
>.|.|TRBJ1-1|TRBV21-1
CASSLPGLEAFF
TGTGCCAGCAGCCTACCGGGACTCGAAGCTTTCTTT
>.|.|TRBJ2-4|TRBV20-1
CSARGLDQSYIQYF
TGCAGTGCTAGAGGGCTAGACCAATCATACATTCAGTACTTC
>.|.|TRBJ2-1|TRBV5-1
CASSLNARGPDNEQFF
TGCGCCAGCAGCTTGAATGCCCGGGGCCCTGACAATGAGCAGTTCTTC
>.|few|TRBJ2-1|TRBV4-1
CASSQGSSYNEQFF
TGCGCCAGCAGCCAGGGCAGCTCCTACAATGAGCAGTTCTTC
>.|.|TRBJ1-2|TRBV6-1
CASSEGNRDYGYTF
TGTGCCAGCAGTGAAGGGAACAGGGACTATGGCTACACCTTC
>.|once|TRBJ1-1|TRBV28
CASSFAGSRRTEAFF
TGTGCCAGCAGTTTCGCGGGCTCTCGGCGAACTGAAGCTTTCTTT
>.|.|TRBJ2-1|TRBV7-2
CASSRIPTRRALLSEQFF
TGTGCCAGCAGCCGAATTCCTACCCGGAGGGCCCTGTTGAGCGAGCAGTTCTTC
>TRBD1|once|TRBJ2-1|TRBV28
CASSPGQFSYNEQFF
TGTGCCAGCAGTCCGGGACAGTTCTCCTACAATGAGCAGTTCTTC
>.|.|TRBJ1-2|TRBV7-2
CASSLLLWYGYTF
TGTGCCAGCAGCTTGCTTCTTTGGTATGGCTACACCTTC
>.|.|TRBJ2-7|TRBV19
CASSIRGASYEQYF
TGTGCCAGTAGTATAAGAGGGGCCTCCTACGAGCAGTACTTC
>.|.|TRBJ2-1|TRBV7-2
CASSYHRDGGNEQFF
TGTGCCAGCAGCTACCACCGGGACGGGGGCAATGAGCAGTTCTTC